One sample yielded the 18 T cell receptor beta chains listed below, sequenced in a study of blood T cell repertoires in COVID-19. Profiled with immunoSEQ multiplex PCR; TCRdb holds only in-frame clones, not every one. Of 450,000 to 500,000 clones listed, approximately 83% are singletons. The specimen sequenced was peripheral blood. These receptors came from a human donor in a cohort sampled during active COVID-19.

The chain has TRBV19 and TRBJ2-7, with 9 bases lining up with TRBD1. The V gene end was trimmed by 7 bases and the J gene end by 7 bases; junction bases not matched to a gene: 8. This CDR3 is built from 13 residues. Per the germline V gene, CDR1 is LNHDA and CDR2 is SQIVND (reference sequence). The CDR3, as DNA: TGTGCCAGTATTGGACAGGGGAAGGGGGAGCAGTACTTC. It yields the protein CASIGQGKGEQYF. The whole variable domain, filled in from reference TRBV19 and TRBJ2-7, reads DGGITQSPKYLFRKEGQNVTLSCEQNLNHDAMYWYRQDPGQGLRLIYYSQIVNDFQKGDIAEGYSVSREKKESFPLTVTSAQKNPTAFYLCASIGQGKGEQYFGPGTRLTVT.

The rearrangement joins TRBV28 to TRBJ2-5; 8 positions match TRBD1. The germline V gene encodes CDR1 MDHEN and CDR2 SYDVKM. CDR3 size: 17 residues. The V segment lost 4 bases and the J segment 5 bases; nucleotides outside the gene matches: 15. The CDR3 DNA sequence: TGTGCCAGCAGTTCCCTCCTAGGGGACAGGTCAGGGGAGACCCAGTACTTC. It yields the protein CASSSLLGDRSGETQYF.

The CDR3 region is CASSLRTGGGTDTQYF. DNA of the CDR3: TGTGCCAGCTCACTAAGGACAGGGGGAGGCACAGATACGCAGTATTTT. This chain links TRBV18 with TRBJ2-3; 10 bases map to TRBD1. CDR1 is KGHSH and CDR2 is LQKENI in the germline V gene. The CDR3 runs to 16 residues. The junction had 5 bases not matched to a gene; V was cut back by 4 bases and J by 1 base.

This rearrangement joins TRBV18 to TRBJ2-7, with TRBD1 matching 9 bases. Per the germline V gene, CDR1 is KGHSH and CDR2 is LQKENI. The trim removed 5 bases at V and 3 bases at J, leaving 8 bases unmatched. The CDR3 length is 15 residues. The CDR3 loop is CASSGAGTGSYEQYF. CDR3 nucleotide sequence: TGTGCCAGCTCAGGAGCCGGGACAGGGAGCTACGAGCAGTACTTC.

The chain uses TRBV14 and TRBJ2-3; 7 positions agree with TRBD2. V lost 5 bases to trimming and J lost 4 bases; unmatched junction nucleotides: 3. Germline V gene data show CDR1 as SGHDN and CDR2 as FVKESK. The CDR3 has 13 residues. CDR3 sequence reads: CASSLRGADTQYF. The CDR3 region has the DNA TGTGCCAGCAGCTTACGGGGGGCAGATACGCAGTATTTT. Together with reference TRBV14 and TRBJ2-3, the CDR3 gives the full variable domain: EAGVTQFPSHSVIEKGQTVTLRCDPISGHDNLYWYRRVMGKEIKFLLHFVKESKQDESGMPNNRFLAERTGGTYSTLKVQPAELEDSGVYFCASSLRGADTQYFGPGTRLTVL.

This clone was seen a single time. The chain carries TRBV5-5 and TRBJ1-2; tentatively, D is TRBD1 (6 bases). Trimming took off 0 bases at V and 7 bases at J, with 13 bases between the two ends. In germline, CDR1 is SGHKS, CDR2 YYEKEE (reference sequence). The CDR3 consists of 14 residues. This CDR3 reads CASSLDGGLTGYTF. The CDR3, as DNA: TGTGCCAGCAGCTTGGACGGGGGGCTGACTGGCTACACCTTC.

The chain has TRBV3-1 (or the pseudogene TRBV3-2) and TRBJ2-7, with D unclear. Trimming stripped 0 bases from V and 5 bases from J, with 11 bases between. CDR1 and CDR2 from the germline V gene are LGHDT and YNNKEL (reference sequence). The CDR3 is 14 residues long. The CDR3 here is CASSQDGRNDEQYF. The DNA of the CDR3 is TGTGCCAGCAGCCAAGATGGGCGAAACGACGAGCAGTACTTC.

The V and J genes are TRBV6-6 and TRBJ1-5, with TRBD1 as a possible D gene (5 bases). This CDR3 has 15 residues. The V gene's germline CDR1 is MNHNY and CDR2 SVGAGI (reference sequence). The germline V and J ends were trimmed by 0 bases and 1 base, with 7 bases remaining between them. CDR3 sequence reads: CASSYSRGSNQPQHF. The CDR3 DNA sequence: TGTGCCAGCAGTTACTCCCGGGGGAGCAATCAGCCCCAGCATTTT.

The V gene is TRBV4-2, the J gene TRBJ1-4, with D perhaps matching TRBD1 (6 bases). CDR3 length equals 14 residues. CDR1 and CDR2 (germline): LGHNA, YNFKEQ. V lost 0 bases and J 8 bases, leaving 10 bases between the germline ends. In nucleotides, the CDR3 is TGTGCCAGCAGCCAAGATACAGGGCCCGAAAAACTGTTTTTT. Protein sequence: CASSQDTGPEKLFF.

About this clone itself: In the same sample, other DNA sequences code for this CDR3. The V gene is TRBV7-6, the J gene TRBJ2-2; a possible D gene is TRBD2 (5 bases). V lost 0 bases and J lost 5, with 7 bases in between. Germline V CDR1 and CDR2: SGHVS, FNYEAQ. The CDR3 is 14 amino acids. CDR3 coding DNA: TGTGCCAGCAGCTTAGCCAGAGGGACCGGGGAGCTGTTTTTT. This codes for CASSLARGTGELFF.

This chain uses TRBV19 with TRBJ2-3; the match to TRBD2 covers 10 bases. The CDR3 totals 16 residues. V shed 0 bases, J shed 5 bases, and the junction held 5 bases outside the gene matches. CDR1 and CDR2 from the germline V gene are LNHDA and SQIVND (reference sequence). The CDR3 here is CASSIDGLAGEDTQYF. CDR3 nucleotides: TGTGCCAGTAGTATAGACGGGCTAGCGGGGGAAGATACGCAGTATTTT.

The V gene is TRBV3-1 (or the pseudogene TRBV3-2), the J gene TRBJ1-5; weak D call: TRBD1 (6 bases). Germline-derived CDR1 and CDR2 are LGHDT and YNNKEL (reference sequence). CDR3 length: 16 amino acids. Trimming left V 0 bases short and J 6 bases short, with 15 bases between. The chain's CDR3 is CASSQEGGQRGQPQHF. CDR3 in DNA: TGTGCCAGCAGCCAAGAAGGAGGACAGAGGGGTCAGCCCCAGCATTTT.

The count of this clone is one. The V call is TRBV27, the J call TRBJ1-1; tentatively, D is TRBD1 (5 bases). V was trimmed by 1 base and J by 3 bases, leaving 6 bases between them. The CDR3 runs 13 residues. Germline V gene sequence: CDR1 MNHEY, CDR2 SMNVEV (reference sequence). The CDR3, as DNA: TGTGCCAGCAGTTTATTGACAGACACTGAAGCTTTCTTT. Translating gives CASSLLTDTEAFF.

This clone came up once. The chain recombines TRBV7-3 with TRBJ2-5, with 9 nucleotides matching TRBD2. Losses at the gene ends were 4 bases for V and 3 bases for J; bases not matched to a gene: 9. The V gene's germline CDR1 is SGHTA and CDR2 FQGTGA. The CDR3 length is 16 residues. The CDR3 protein is CASSSRLAVIEETQYF. The CDR3 coding sequence is TGTGCCAGCAGCTCCCGACTAGCGGTAATTGAAGAGACCCAGTACTTC.

The rearrangement uses TRBV28 and TRBJ2-2; D is perhaps TRBD1 (6 bases). V was pared by 3 bases and J by 0 bases, with 8 bases between. CDR3 length: 15 amino acids. The germline V gene has CDR1 MDHEN and CDR2 SYDVKM. The CDR3 coding sequence is TGTGCCAGCAGTTTTGCAGGGGCGAACACCGGGGAGCTGTTTTTT. Translation: CASSFAGANTGELFF.

The rearrangement links TRBV4-1 to TRBJ1-3; D remains unclear. The CDR3 covers 17 residues. Germline-derived CDR1 and CDR2 are MGHRA and YSYEKL. V lost 4 bases and J lost 0, with 16 bases in between. The CDR3 DNA reads TGCGCCAGCAGCCTAATTCTGGACTCTTACTCTGGAAACACCATATATTTT. This translates into CASSLILDSYSGNTIYF.

This sequence joins TRBV5-1 and TRBJ2-1; 7 bases align to TRBD2. This CDR3 region has 14 residues. Germline CDR1 is SGHRS and CDR2 is YFSETQ. The V segment lost 4 bases and the J segment 2 bases; nucleotides outside the gene matches: 3. CDR3 amino acids: CASSGGRPYNEQFF. The CDR3 DNA is TGCGCCAGCAGCGGCGGGAGACCCTACAATGAGCAGTTCTTC. The whole variable domain, filled in from reference TRBV5-1 and TRBJ2-1, reads KAGVTQTPRYLIKTRGQQVTLSCSPISGHRSVSWYQQTPGQGLQFLFEYFSETQRNKGNFPGRFSGRQFSNSRSEMNVSTLELGDSALYLCASSGGRPYNEQFFGPGTRLTVL.

This clone was observed a handful of times. This chain uses TRBV18 with TRBJ2-3; 16 nucleotides line up with TRBD2. This CDR3 is 20 amino acids long. Trimming removed 1 base from V and 5 bases from J; junction bases left unmatched: 12. The germline CDR1 and CDR2 sequences are KGHSH and LQKENI. DNA for the CDR3: TGTGCCAGCTCACCACTTCCGGGACTAGCGGGAGGGCCTTCTAGAGATACGCAGTATTTT. Residues: CASSPLPGLAGGPSRDTQYF.